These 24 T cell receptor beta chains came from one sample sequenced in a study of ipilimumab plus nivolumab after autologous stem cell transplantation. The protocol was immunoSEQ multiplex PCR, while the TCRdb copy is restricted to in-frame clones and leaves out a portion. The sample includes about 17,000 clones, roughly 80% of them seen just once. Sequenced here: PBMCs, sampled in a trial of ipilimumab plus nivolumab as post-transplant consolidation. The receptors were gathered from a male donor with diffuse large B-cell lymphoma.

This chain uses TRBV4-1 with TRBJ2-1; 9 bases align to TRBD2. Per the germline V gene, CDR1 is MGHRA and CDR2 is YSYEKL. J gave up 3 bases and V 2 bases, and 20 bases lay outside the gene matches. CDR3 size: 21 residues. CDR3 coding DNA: TGCGCCAGCAGCCAAATAAGGGGGCGGGGGGGATACATAACCGTCTACAATGAGCAGTTCTTC. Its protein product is CASSQIRGRGGYITVYNEQFF.

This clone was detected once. The CDR3 nucleotides read TGTGCCAGCAATGGCAACCCGACAGATACGCAGTATTTT. Its protein product is CASNGNPTDTQYF. J is TRBJ2-3 and V is TRBV2; D not certain. The CDR3 length is 13 residues. CDR1 and CDR2 from the germline V gene are SNHLY and FYNNEI. V lost 7 bases, J lost 3 bases, and 11 bases lay in between.

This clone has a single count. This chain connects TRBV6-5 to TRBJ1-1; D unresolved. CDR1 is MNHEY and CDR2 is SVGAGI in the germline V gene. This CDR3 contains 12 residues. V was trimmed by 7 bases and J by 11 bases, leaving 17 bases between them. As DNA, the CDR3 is TGTGCCAGCATTAACAGAGACCGCTGGGCTTTCTTT. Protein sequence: CASINRDRWAFF.

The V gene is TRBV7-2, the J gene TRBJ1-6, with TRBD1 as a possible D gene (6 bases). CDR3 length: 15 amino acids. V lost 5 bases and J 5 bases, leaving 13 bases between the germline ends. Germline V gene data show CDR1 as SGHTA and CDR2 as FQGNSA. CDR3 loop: CASSPAQGHNSPLHF. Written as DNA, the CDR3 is TGTGCCAGCAGCCCTGCCCAGGGGCATAATTCACCCCTCCACTTT.

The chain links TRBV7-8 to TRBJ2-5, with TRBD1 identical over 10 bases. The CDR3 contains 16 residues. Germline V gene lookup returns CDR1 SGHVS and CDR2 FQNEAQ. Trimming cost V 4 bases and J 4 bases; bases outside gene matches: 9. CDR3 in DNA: TGTGCCAGCAGCTACGGACAGGGGGTTGGAAGAGAGACCCAGTACTTC. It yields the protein CASSYGQGVGRETQYF.

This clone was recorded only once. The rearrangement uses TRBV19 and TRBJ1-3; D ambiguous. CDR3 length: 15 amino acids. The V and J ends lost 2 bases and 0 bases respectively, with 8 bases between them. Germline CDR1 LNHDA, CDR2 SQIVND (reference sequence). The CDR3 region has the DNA TGTGCCAGTAGTATATTGACATTCTCTGGAAACACCATATATTTT. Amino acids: CASSILTFSGNTIYF. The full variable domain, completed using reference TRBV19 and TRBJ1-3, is DGGITQSPKYLFRKEGQNVTLSCEQNLNHDAMYWYRQDPGQGLRLIYYSQIVNDFQKGDIAEGYSVSREKKESFPLTVTSAQKNPTAFYLCASSILTFSGNTIYFGEGSWLTVV.

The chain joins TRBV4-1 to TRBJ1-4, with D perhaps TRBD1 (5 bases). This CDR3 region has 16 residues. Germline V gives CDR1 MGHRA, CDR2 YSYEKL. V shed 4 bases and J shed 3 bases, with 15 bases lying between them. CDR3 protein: CASSRGWGGANEKLFF. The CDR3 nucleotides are TGCGCCAGCAGCCGCGGTTGGGGGGGAGCTAATGAAAAACTGTTTTTT.

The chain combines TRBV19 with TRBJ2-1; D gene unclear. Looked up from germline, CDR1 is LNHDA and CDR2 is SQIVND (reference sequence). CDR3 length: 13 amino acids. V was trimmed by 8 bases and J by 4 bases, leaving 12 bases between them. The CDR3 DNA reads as TGTGCCAGTCGTAGTGCCCTGTACAATGAGCAGTTCTTC. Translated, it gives CASRSALYNEQFF.

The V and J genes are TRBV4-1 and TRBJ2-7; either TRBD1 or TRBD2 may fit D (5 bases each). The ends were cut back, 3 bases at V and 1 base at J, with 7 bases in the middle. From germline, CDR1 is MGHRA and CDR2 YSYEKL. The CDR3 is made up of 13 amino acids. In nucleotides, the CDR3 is TGCGCCAGCAGCCAGGGACGGTCCTACGAGCAGTACTTC. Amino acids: CASSQGRSYEQYF.

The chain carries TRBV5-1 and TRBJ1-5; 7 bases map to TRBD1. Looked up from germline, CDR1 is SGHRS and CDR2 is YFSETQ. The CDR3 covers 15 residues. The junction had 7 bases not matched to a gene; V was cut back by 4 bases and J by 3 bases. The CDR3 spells CASSPGDSLNQPQHF. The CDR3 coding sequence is TGCGCCAGCAGCCCAGGGGACAGCCTCAATCAGCCCCAGCATTTT.

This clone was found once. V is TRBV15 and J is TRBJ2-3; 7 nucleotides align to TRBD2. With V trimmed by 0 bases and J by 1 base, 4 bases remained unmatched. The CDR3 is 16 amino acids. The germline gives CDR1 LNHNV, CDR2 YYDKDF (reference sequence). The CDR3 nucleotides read TGTGCCACCAGCAGAGATCCAGCGGGGCGCACAGATACGCAGTATTTT. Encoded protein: CATSRDPAGRTDTQYF.

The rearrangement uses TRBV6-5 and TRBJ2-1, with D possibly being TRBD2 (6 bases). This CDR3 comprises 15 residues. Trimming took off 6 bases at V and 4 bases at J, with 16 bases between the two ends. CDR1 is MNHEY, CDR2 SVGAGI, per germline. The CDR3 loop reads CASSPEGLSYNEQFF. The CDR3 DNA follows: TGTGCCAGCAGCCCGGAGGGACTCTCTTACAATGAGCAGTTCTTC.

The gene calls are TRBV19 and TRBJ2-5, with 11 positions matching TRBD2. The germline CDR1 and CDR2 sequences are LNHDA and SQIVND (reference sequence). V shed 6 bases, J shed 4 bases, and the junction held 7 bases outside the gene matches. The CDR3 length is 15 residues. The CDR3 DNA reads TGTGCCAGTAGCAGAGCTAGCGGGGGGTCAGAGACCCAGTACTTC. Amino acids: CASSRASGGSETQYF. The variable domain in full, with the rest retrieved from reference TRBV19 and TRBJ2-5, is DGGITQSPKYLFRKEGQNVTLSCEQNLNHDAMYWYRQDPGQGLRLIYYSQIVNDFQKGDIAEGYSVSREKKESFPLTVTSAQKNPTAFYLCASSRASGGSETQYFGPGTRLLVL.

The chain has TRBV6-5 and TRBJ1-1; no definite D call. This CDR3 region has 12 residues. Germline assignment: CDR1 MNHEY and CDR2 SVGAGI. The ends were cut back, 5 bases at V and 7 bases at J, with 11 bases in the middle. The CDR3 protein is CASSVKGVEAFF. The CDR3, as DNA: TGTGCCAGCAGTGTCAAGGGTGTTGAAGCTTTCTTT.

The CDR3 reads CASSQLGGRQHF. CDR3 in DNA: TGCGCCAGCAGTCAATTGGGGGGCCGCCAGCATTTT. The chain recombines TRBV23-1 with TRBJ1-5, with D possibly TRBD1 on 6 matching bases. TRBV23-1 is assigned to the ORF class and has an uncertain function. V gave up 1 base and J gave up 12 bases, with 10 bases separating them. This CDR3 contains 12 residues.

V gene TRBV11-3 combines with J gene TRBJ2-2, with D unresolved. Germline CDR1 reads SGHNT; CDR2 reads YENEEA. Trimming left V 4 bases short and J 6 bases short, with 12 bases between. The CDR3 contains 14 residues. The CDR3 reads CASSWVNPPGELFF. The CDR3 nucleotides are TGTGCCAGCAGCTGGGTCAACCCACCCGGGGAGCTGTTTTTT.

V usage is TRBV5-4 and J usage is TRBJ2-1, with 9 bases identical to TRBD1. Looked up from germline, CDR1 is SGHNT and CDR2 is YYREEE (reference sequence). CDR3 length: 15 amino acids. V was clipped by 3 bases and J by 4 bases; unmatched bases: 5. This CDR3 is CASSYRDRAYNEQFF. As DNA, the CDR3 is TGTGCCAGCAGCTACCGGGACAGGGCTTACAATGAGCAGTTCTTC.

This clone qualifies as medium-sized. DNA of the CDR3: TGTGCCAGCAGATTATGGGGATCTCAAAATAATTCACCCCTCCACTTT. Encoded protein: CASRLWGSQNNSPLHF. The chain recombines TRBV7-2 with TRBJ1-6, with D unresolved. Looked up from germline, CDR1 is SGHTA and CDR2 is FQGNSA. The CDR3 covers 16 residues. Trimming cost V 6 bases and J 5 bases, with 17 bases left between them.

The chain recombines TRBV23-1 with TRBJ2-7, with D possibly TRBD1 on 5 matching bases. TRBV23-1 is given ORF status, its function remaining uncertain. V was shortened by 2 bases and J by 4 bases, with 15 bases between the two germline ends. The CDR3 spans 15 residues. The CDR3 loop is CASSQLRDSMYEQYF. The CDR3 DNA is TGCGCCAGCAGTCAACTAAGAGACAGTATGTACGAGCAGTACTTC.

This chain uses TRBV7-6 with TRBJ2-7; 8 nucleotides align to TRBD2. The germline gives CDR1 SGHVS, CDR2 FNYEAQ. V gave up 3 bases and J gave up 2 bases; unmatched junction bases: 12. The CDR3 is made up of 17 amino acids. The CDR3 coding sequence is TGTGCCAGCAGCTTCGGGGGGGGGACTACGAGGACCTACGAGCAGTACTTC. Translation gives CASSFGGGTTRTYEQYF.

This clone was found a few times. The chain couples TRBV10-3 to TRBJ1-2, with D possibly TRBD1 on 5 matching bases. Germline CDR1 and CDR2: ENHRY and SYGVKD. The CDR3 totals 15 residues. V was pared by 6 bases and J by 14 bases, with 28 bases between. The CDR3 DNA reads TGTGCCATCAGGGACGGTACCGGGACTACTAAGGCTGGGACCTTC. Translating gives CAIRDGTGTTKAGTF.

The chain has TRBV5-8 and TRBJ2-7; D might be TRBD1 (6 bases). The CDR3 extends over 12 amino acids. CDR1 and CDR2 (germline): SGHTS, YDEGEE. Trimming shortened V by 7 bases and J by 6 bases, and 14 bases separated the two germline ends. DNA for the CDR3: TGTGCCAGCGGCCAGACAGGAAGCGAGCAGTACTTC. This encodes CASGQTGSEQYF.

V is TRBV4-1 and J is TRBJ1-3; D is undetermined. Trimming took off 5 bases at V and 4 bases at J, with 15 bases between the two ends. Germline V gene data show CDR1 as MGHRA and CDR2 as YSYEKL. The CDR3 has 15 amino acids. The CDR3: CASSRVDPGGNTIYF. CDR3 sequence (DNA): TGCGCCAGCAGCAGGGTTGACCCGGGAGGAAACACCATATATTTT.

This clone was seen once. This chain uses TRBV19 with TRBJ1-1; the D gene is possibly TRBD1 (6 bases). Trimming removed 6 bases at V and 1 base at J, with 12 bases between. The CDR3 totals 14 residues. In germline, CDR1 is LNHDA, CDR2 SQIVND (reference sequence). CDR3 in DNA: TGTGCCAGTAGCGGACAGACGACGAACACTGAAGCTTTCTTT. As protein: CASSGQTTNTEAFF.